This T cell receptor beta chain was documented in a study of cytomegalovirus exposure and HLA in healthy donors. Study overall: Most genotyped donors, 65% to 90% of about 430, had Caucasian-associated genetic ancestry.

Turning to this clone: The antigen is unknown.

CDR3 length: 16 residues. V lost 5 bases to trimming and J lost 0 bases; unmatched junction nucleotides: 7. General observations from the study: As was reported, the classifier diagnosed cytomegalovirus status with high specificity and sensitivity.

PCR primers comprised 60 Vbeta and 13 Jbeta primers. The repertoire was sequenced with immunoSEQ multiplex PCR; TCRdb's copy has only in-frame clones and lacks some. The sample carries 170,000 or so clones, about 77% recorded once. The rearrangement uses TRBV23-1 and TRBJ2-3; 8 nucleotides agree with TRBD2. TRBV23-1 is an open reading frame, and its role is uncertain. The specimen sequenced was PBMCs. The clonotype originates from a man aged 55-75 years in good health and CMV-seronegative. CDR3 loop: CASSSGGNSSTDTQYF. The CDR3 region has the DNA TGCGCCAGCAGTTCGGGGGGGAACTCTAGCACAGATACGCAGTATTTT.